The rows below give T cell receptor beta chains drawn from one sample of a study of cytomegalovirus exposure and HLA in healthy donors. Method: immunoSEQ multiplex PCR; TCRdb's copy keeps in-frame clones and lacks some. The top ten hold 1.4% of the sample, which has about 140,000 clones, approximately 80% seen once. Sequenced input: PBMCs. The receptor set was obtained from a man between 25 and 39 years old in good health and CMV-seropositive. Each CDR3 is given with its conserved first and last residue. Fields, in order: CDR3 protein, CDR3 DNA, clone size, J gene, V gene, D gene. A D gene is named only where the DNA matches it firmly. Part of the rows lack a size; the others show once, few, many or a class for expanded clones.

cdr3_aa: CASSQDREASGAYNEQFF
cdr3_nt: TGCGCCAGCAGCCAAGATCGGGAGGCTAGCGGGGCCTACAATGAGCAGTTCTTC
clone_size: few
j_call: TRBJ2-1
v_call: TRBV4-1
d_call: TRBD2

cdr3_aa: CASGATDTQYF
cdr3_nt: TGTGCCAGCGGGGCGACAGATACGCAGTATTTT
clone_size: -
j_call: TRBJ2-3
v_call: TRBV6-5
d_call: -

cdr3_aa: CASRDGTGSGQPQHF
cdr3_nt: TGTGCCAGCAGGGATGGGACAGGATCCGGTCAGCCCCAGCATTTT
clone_size: -
j_call: TRBJ1-5
v_call: TRBV2
d_call: TRBD1

cdr3_aa: CASRPGQNLYGYTF
cdr3_nt: TGTGCCAGCAGACCAGGACAGAATCTCTATGGCTACACCTTC
clone_size: few
j_call: TRBJ1-2
v_call: TRBV6-1
d_call: -

cdr3_aa: CASSLGTGPNYGYTF
cdr3_nt: TGTGCCAGCAGTTTGGGGACAGGCCCTAACTATGGCTACACCTTC
clone_size: -
j_call: TRBJ1-2
v_call: TRBV27
d_call: TRBD1

cdr3_aa: CSVSGLAANTGELFF
cdr3_nt: TGCAGCGTTTCGGGACTAGCCGCGAACACCGGGGAGCTGTTTTTT
clone_size: -
j_call: TRBJ2-2
v_call: TRBV29-1
d_call: TRBD2

cdr3_aa: CASAGQGAYEQYF
cdr3_nt: TGTGCCAGCGCGGGACAGGGGGCTTACGAGCAGTACTTC
clone_size: -
j_call: TRBJ2-7
v_call: TRBV9
d_call: TRBD1

cdr3_aa: CASSFLAGEGYEQYF
cdr3_nt: TGCGCCAGCAGCTTCCTAGCGGGAGAAGGATACGAGCAGTACTTC
clone_size: -
j_call: TRBJ2-7
v_call: TRBV5-1
d_call: TRBD2

cdr3_aa: CASSVGSSYNEQFF
cdr3_nt: TGTGCCAGCAGTGTAGGGAGTTCCTACAATGAGCAGTTCTTC
clone_size: -
j_call: TRBJ2-1
v_call: TRBV28
d_call: -

cdr3_aa: CAISEGGGEQYF
cdr3_nt: TGTGCCATCAGTGAGGGGGGGGGTGAGCAGTACTTC
clone_size: -
j_call: TRBJ2-7
v_call: TRBV10-3
d_call: TRBD2

cdr3_aa: CASSFNRMTEAFF
cdr3_nt: TGTGCCAGCAGCTTTAACAGAATGACTGAAGCTTTCTTT
clone_size: -
j_call: TRBJ1-1
v_call: TRBV7-9
d_call: -

cdr3_aa: CASSLEGTGYGYTF
cdr3_nt: TGTGCCAGCAGCTTAGAGGGCACCGGCTATGGCTACACCTTC
clone_size: many
j_call: TRBJ1-2
v_call: TRBV5-6
d_call: -

cdr3_aa: CASSVGTSYNEQFF
cdr3_nt: TGTGCCAGCAGCGTCGGGACTTCCTACAATGAGCAGTTCTTC
clone_size: -
j_call: TRBJ2-1
v_call: TRBV9
d_call: -